A selection of T cell receptor beta chains follows, all from one sample in a study of CD8 T cells in Susac syndrome. MiXCR was run by TCRdb on the immunoSEQ multiplex PCR reads, yielding one entry per CDR3 protein. The sample lists 100,000 or so distinct CDR3 sequences, approximately 91% seen once, with roughly 0.15% in the top ten. Input material: CD4+ T cells from PBMCs. Receptor source: a human donor in good health. Each CDR3 is given with its conserved first and last residue. Fields, in order: clone size, V gene, CDR3 length, D gene, J gene, CDR3 DNA, CDR3 protein. D genes are given only for firm matches. Some rows have no size entry. The others give once, few or many, or a class for an expanded clone.

clone size: NA; V gene: TRBV29-1; CDR3 length: 11; D gene: NA; J gene: TRBJ2-1; CDR3 DNA: TGCAGCGTCCAGATGGTGAATGAGCAGTTCTTC; CDR3 protein: CSVQMVNEQFF
clone size: NA; V gene: TRBV6-5; CDR3 length: 14; D gene: TRBD1; J gene: TRBJ1-5; CDR3 DNA: TGTGCCAGCAGTAAAACAGGGGGCTCTCAGCCCCAGCATTTT; CDR3 protein: CASSKTGGSQPQHF
clone size: NA; V gene: TRBV20-1; CDR3 length: 16; D gene: NA; J gene: TRBJ2-5; CDR3 DNA: TGCAGTGCTAGAGATCCGAGGCCTACCCCGGGGGAGACCCAGTACTTC; CDR3 protein: CSARDPRPTPGETQYF
clone size: NA; V gene: TRBV6-5; CDR3 length: 12; D gene: NA; J gene: TRBJ1-6; CDR3 DNA: TGTGCCAGCAGCCTACAGGGATCACCCCTCCACTTT; CDR3 protein: CASSLQGSPLHF
clone size: NA; V gene: TRBV20-1; CDR3 length: 15; D gene: NA; J gene: TRBJ1-2; CDR3 DNA: TGCAGTGCCACGAGCTATATGACGGGGGTGGATGGCTACACCTTC; CDR3 protein: CSATSYMTGVDGYTF
clone size: few; V gene: TRBV6-1; CDR3 length: 12; D gene: NA; J gene: TRBJ2-7; CDR3 DNA: TGTGCCAGCACCGGGTTCGGTTACGAGCAGTACTTC; CDR3 protein: CASTGFGYEQYF
clone size: NA; V gene: TRBV7-9; CDR3 length: 12; D gene: NA; J gene: TRBJ2-4; CDR3 DNA: TGTGCCAGCAGCTCCGGGTCGGACTTTCAGTACTTC; CDR3 protein: CASSSGSDFQYF
clone size: NA; V gene: TRBV6-2/TRBV6-3; CDR3 length: 17; D gene: NA; J gene: TRBJ2-1; CDR3 DNA: TGTGCCAGCAGCCTTAACCCAGACAGGTCCTCCTACAATGAGCAGTTCTTC; CDR3 protein: CASSLNPDRSSYNEQFF
clone size: NA; V gene: TRBV20-1; CDR3 length: 11; D gene: NA; J gene: TRBJ2-5; CDR3 DNA: TGCAGTGCTGGGCGTGGGGAGACCCAGTACTTC; CDR3 protein: CSAGRGETQYF
clone size: NA; V gene: TRBV29-1; CDR3 length: 17; D gene: NA; J gene: TRBJ1-3; CDR3 DNA: TGCAGCGTTGAAGATCGGGAAGGTCAGCACTCTGGAAACACCATATATTTT; CDR3 protein: CSVEDREGQHSGNTIYF
clone size: NA; V gene: TRBV6-6; CDR3 length: 13; D gene: NA; J gene: TRBJ1-2; CDR3 DNA: TGTGCCAGCTCGACCGACGCAGGCTATGGCTACACCTTC; CDR3 protein: CASSTDAGYGYTF
clone size: NA; V gene: TRBV7-2; CDR3 length: 12; D gene: NA; J gene: TRBJ1-2; CDR3 DNA: TGTGCCAGCAGCTTAGAAGCATTCGGCTACACCTTC; CDR3 protein: CASSLEAFGYTF
clone size: NA; V gene: TRBV6-2/TRBV6-3; CDR3 length: 15; D gene: TRBD1; J gene: TRBJ1-5; CDR3 DNA: TGTGCCAGCTCCCAACAGGGGGGTAGCAATCAGCCCCAGCATTTT; CDR3 protein: CASSQQGGSNQPQHF
clone size: few; V gene: TRBV7-6; CDR3 length: 12; D gene: NA; J gene: TRBJ2-5; CDR3 DNA: TGTGCCAGCAGCCCCTCTGAAGAGACCCAGTACTTC; CDR3 protein: CASSPSEETQYF
clone size: NA; V gene: TRBV25-1; CDR3 length: 12; D gene: NA; J gene: TRBJ2-1; CDR3 DNA: TGTGCCAGCAGTGAATATGAGGGAGAGCAGTTCTTC; CDR3 protein: CASSEYEGEQFF
clone size: NA; V gene: TRBV19; CDR3 length: 11; D gene: NA; J gene: TRBJ2-7; CDR3 DNA: TGTGCCAGCGGGGGCCTTTTCGAGCAGTACTTC; CDR3 protein: CASGGLFEQYF
clone size: NA; V gene: TRBV28; CDR3 length: 14; D gene: NA; J gene: TRBJ1-1; CDR3 DNA: TGTGCCAGCAGTTTCCGCACTCGCGGCACTGAAGCTTTCTTT; CDR3 protein: CASSFRTRGTEAFF
clone size: NA; V gene: TRBV3-1; CDR3 length: 14; D gene: NA; J gene: TRBJ2-3; CDR3 DNA: TGTGCCAGCAGCCGAACAGGGTTTAGAGATACGCAGTATTTT; CDR3 protein: CASSRTGFRDTQYF
clone size: NA; V gene: TRBV5-1; CDR3 length: 19; D gene: NA; J gene: TRBJ2-1; CDR3 DNA: TGCGCCAGCAGCCCCTCGTCGGGTGGCCGACCCTCAGGTTTTGGTGAGCAGTTCTTC; CDR3 protein: CASSPSSGGRPSGFGEQFF
clone size: once; V gene: TRBV7-2; CDR3 length: 12; D gene: NA; J gene: TRBJ2-2; CDR3 DNA: TGTGCCAGCAGCCCGGGACTCCGGGAGCTGTTTTTT; CDR3 protein: CASSPGLRELFF
clone size: NA; V gene: TRBV4-3; CDR3 length: 15; D gene: TRBD1; J gene: TRBJ1-2; CDR3 DNA: TGCGCCAGCAGCCGACTAGGGACAGGGGGTCGGGGCTACACCTTC; CDR3 protein: CASSRLGTGGRGYTF
clone size: NA; V gene: TRBV5-1; CDR3 length: 14; D gene: NA; J gene: TRBJ2-3; CDR3 DNA: TGCGCCAGCAGCTTGGGGCAGGAGGGAGATACGCAGTATTTT; CDR3 protein: CASSLGQEGDTQYF
clone size: NA; V gene: TRBV18; CDR3 length: 12; D gene: NA; J gene: TRBJ2-3; CDR3 DNA: TGTGCCAGCTCACCACCCGCGGATACGCAGTATTTT; CDR3 protein: CASSPPADTQYF
clone size: NA; V gene: TRBV27; CDR3 length: 15; D gene: TRBD2; J gene: TRBJ2-2; CDR3 DNA: TGTGCCAGCAGTTTATATGGGGAGGGCTCCGGGGAGCTGTTTTTT; CDR3 protein: CASSLYGEGSGELFF
clone size: NA; V gene: TRBV7-9; CDR3 length: 12; D gene: TRBD1; J gene: TRBJ1-4; CDR3 DNA: TGTGCCAGCAGCAAGGACAGGGAAAAACTGTTTTTT; CDR3 protein: CASSKDREKLFF
clone size: NA; V gene: TRBV25-1; CDR3 length: 13; D gene: TRBD1; J gene: TRBJ1-2; CDR3 DNA: TGTGCCAGCAGTGAGGACAGGGTATTAGGCTACACCTTC; CDR3 protein: CASSEDRVLGYTF
clone size: once; V gene: TRBV25-1; CDR3 length: 12; D gene: NA; J gene: TRBJ1-2; CDR3 DNA: TGTGCCAGCAGTGAGCTCACGGGGGGCTACACCTTC; CDR3 protein: CASSELTGGYTF
clone size: NA; V gene: TRBV4-2; CDR3 length: 17; D gene: TRBD2; J gene: TRBJ2-7; CDR3 DNA: TGTGCCAGCAGCCAAGGTCGGGCTAGCGGGGGGAACTACGAGCAGTACTTC; CDR3 protein: CASSQGRASGGNYEQYF
clone size: NA; V gene: TRBV5-6; CDR3 length: 14; D gene: NA; J gene: TRBJ2-7; CDR3 DNA: TGTGCCAGCAGCTTGAGGGAACCCTTTCGCGAGCAGTACTTC; CDR3 protein: CASSLREPFREQYF
clone size: NA; V gene: TRBV13; CDR3 length: 18; D gene: TRBD2; J gene: TRBJ2-7; CDR3 DNA: TGTGCCAGCAGCTTCCACCCCTCGGCGGGGGGACGACTTTACGAGCAGTACTTC; CDR3 protein: CASSFHPSAGGRLYEQYF
clone size: NA; V gene: TRBV9; CDR3 length: 14; D gene: TRBD1; J gene: TRBJ2-1; CDR3 DNA: TGTGCCAGCAGCCCTGAGACAGGGGTCAATGAGCAGTTCTTC; CDR3 protein: CASSPETGVNEQFF
clone size: NA; V gene: TRBV4-2; CDR3 length: 17; D gene: NA; J gene: TRBJ2-5; CDR3 DNA: TGTGCCAGCAGCCAAGAGCCCGGGGGGCCAGAGCAAGAGACCCAGTACTTC; CDR3 protein: CASSQEPGGPEQETQYF
clone size: NA; V gene: TRBV6-1; CDR3 length: 11; D gene: NA; J gene: TRBJ1-2; CDR3 DNA: TGTGCCAGCAGTGACCACACTGGCTACACCTTC; CDR3 protein: CASSDHTGYTF
clone size: NA; V gene: TRBV5-1; CDR3 length: 16; D gene: NA; J gene: TRBJ2-1; CDR3 DNA: TGCGCCAGCACTTCTTGGACAGACTCGAGCTACAATGAGCAGTTCTTC; CDR3 protein: CASTSWTDSSYNEQFF
clone size: NA; V gene: TRBV30; CDR3 length: 10; D gene: NA; J gene: TRBJ2-3; CDR3 DNA: TGTGCCTGGAGTGCCGATACGCAGTATTTT; CDR3 protein: CAWSADTQYF
clone size: few; V gene: TRBV27; CDR3 length: 13; D gene: NA; J gene: TRBJ2-7; CDR3 DNA: TGTGCCAGCAGTTTACAGGACTCCTACGAGCAGTACTTC; CDR3 protein: CASSLQDSYEQYF
clone size: NA; V gene: TRBV29-1; CDR3 length: 12; D gene: NA; J gene: TRBJ2-5; CDR3 DNA: TGCAGCGTTGTCAAGGTCTTGGAGACCCAGTACTTC; CDR3 protein: CSVVKVLETQYF
clone size: NA; V gene: TRBV30; CDR3 length: 15; D gene: TRBD2; J gene: TRBJ2-1; CDR3 DNA: TGTGCCTGGAGTGTAATGGGACTAGCGGGAGAAGAGCAGTTCTTC; CDR3 protein: CAWSVMGLAGEEQFF
clone size: NA; V gene: TRBV7-2; CDR3 length: 13; D gene: TRBD2; J gene: TRBJ2-5; CDR3 DNA: TGTGCCAGCCGACTAGCCGGTGAAGAGACCCAGTACTTC; CDR3 protein: CASRLAGEETQYF
clone size: NA; V gene: TRBV7-3; CDR3 length: 18; D gene: TRBD2; J gene: TRBJ2-3; CDR3 DNA: TGTGCCAGCAGCTCCCGTAGTAGCGGGGGGGTGAACACAGATACGCAGTATTTT; CDR3 protein: CASSSRSSGGVNTDTQYF
clone size: once; V gene: TRBV5-1; CDR3 length: 14; D gene: TRBD1; J gene: TRBJ2-7; CDR3 DNA: TGCGCCAGCAGCGCCGGGACAGTGAGAGGCGAGCAGTACTTC; CDR3 protein: CASSAGTVRGEQYF
clone size: NA; V gene: TRBV7-3; CDR3 length: 14; D gene: TRBD2; J gene: TRBJ2-5; CDR3 DNA: TGTGCCAGCAGCACTAGCGGTGCCTCGGAGACCCAGTACTTC; CDR3 protein: CASSTSGASETQYF
clone size: NA; V gene: TRBV25-1; CDR3 length: 14; D gene: NA; J gene: TRBJ1-4; CDR3 DNA: TGTGCCAGCAGGGGAGTCGGAACTAATGAAAAACTTTTGTTT; CDR3 protein: CASRGVGTNEKLLF
clone size: NA; V gene: TRBV20-1; CDR3 length: 15; D gene: NA; J gene: TRBJ1-5; CDR3 DNA: TGCAGTGCTAGTGGCCCCCGGGGAAGCAATCAGCCCCAGCATTTT; CDR3 protein: CSASGPRGSNQPQHF
clone size: NA; V gene: TRBV5-1; CDR3 length: 15; D gene: TRBD1; J gene: TRBJ2-3; CDR3 DNA: TGCGCCAGCAGAGTCCCGGGACAGGGTACAGATACGCAGTATTTT; CDR3 protein: CASRVPGQGTDTQYF
clone size: NA; V gene: TRBV5-6; CDR3 length: 17; D gene: TRBD1; J gene: TRBJ1-5; CDR3 DNA: TGTGCCAGCAGCGCAACACAGGGGTGGATAAGCAATCAGCCCCAGCATTTT; CDR3 protein: CASSATQGWISNQPQHF
clone size: NA; V gene: TRBV3-1; CDR3 length: 15; D gene: NA; J gene: TRBJ1-2; CDR3 DNA: TGTGCCAGCAGCCAAGATATAGAAGGCTGGGGTGGCTACACCTTC; CDR3 protein: CASSQDIEGWGGYTF
clone size: NA; V gene: TRBV10-3; CDR3 length: 16; D gene: TRBD1; J gene: TRBJ2-6; CDR3 DNA: TGTGCCATCAGAGGGGACAGTTTCTCTGGGGCCAACGTCCTGACTTTC; CDR3 protein: CAIRGDSFSGANVLTF
clone size: NA; V gene: TRBV7-2; CDR3 length: 17; D gene: NA; J gene: TRBJ1-2; CDR3 DNA: TGTGCCAGCAGCTTGTACAGGGCGGCCGAGGGAGACTATGGCTACACCTTC; CDR3 protein: CASSLYRAAEGDYGYTF
clone size: once; V gene: TRBV12-3/TRBV12-4; CDR3 length: 16; D gene: NA; J gene: TRBJ1-5; CDR3 DNA: TGTGCCAGCAGTCCCACCCGAGGGGCGGGAGGCCAGCCCCAGCATTTT; CDR3 protein: CASSPTRGAGGQPQHF
clone size: NA; V gene: TRBV20-1; CDR3 length: 15; D gene: NA; J gene: TRBJ2-2; CDR3 DNA: TGCAGTGTCCCAACTCCAAACACTCACACCGGGGAGCTGTTTTTT; CDR3 protein: CSVPTPNTHTGELFF
clone size: NA; V gene: TRBV5-1; CDR3 length: 13; D gene: TRBD1; J gene: TRBJ2-1; CDR3 DNA: TGCGCCAGCAGCTCGGGACAGGGAGTTGAGCAGTTCTTC; CDR3 protein: CASSSGQGVEQFF
clone size: few; V gene: TRBV6-2/TRBV6-3; CDR3 length: 11; D gene: NA; J gene: TRBJ2-7; CDR3 DNA: TGTGCCAGCAGAACGGGCGGGGAGCAGTACTTC; CDR3 protein: CASRTGGEQYF
clone size: once; V gene: TRBV6-5; CDR3 length: 13; D gene: NA; J gene: TRBJ1-2; CDR3 DNA: TGTGCCAGCGGGGCCCGCTTTAACTATGGCTACACCTTC; CDR3 protein: CASGARFNYGYTF